The 23 T cell receptor beta chains presented below share a single source sample, sequenced in a study of tissue T cells after allogeneic stem cell transplantation. Assay: immunoSEQ multiplex PCR; the TCRdb copy retains only in-frame clones and omits some. The sample carries approximately 5,700 clones, about 51% recorded once. The time point was: mouse harvest day 7 after allogeneic transplant. Tail vein injection delivered 10^7 T-cell-depleted bone marrow cells and 10^6 splenic CD5+ T cells. The source material was gut tissue. The receptors here all came from a female BALB/c mouse given C57BL/6 T cells with graft-versus-host disease after an allogeneic hematopoietic cell transplant.

This clone was seen just once. The gene names here belong to mouse. CDR3 bases read: TGTGCCAGCAGCTTAACCGCAAACACAGAAGTCTTC. Its translation: CASSLTANTEVF. The CDR3 in full is CASSLTANTEVFF. The J gene is TRBJ1-1, the V gene TRBV3; no firm D call. The missing CDR3 end, 1 residue past where the read stops, is filled in from the germline J gene. The CDR3 runs to 13 residues. With 2 bases removed from V and 0 bases from J, the gap between germline ends came to 4 bases. In germline, CDR1 is SNHLY, CDR2 FYNGKV (reference sequence).

A word on this clone: The genes are named according to mouse. The read ends 1 residue shy of where the CDR3 ends; the end is completed using the germline J gene. This rearrangement joins TRBV23 to TRBJ2-1; TRBD2 is the table's D call, not checked against the DNA. Germline assignment: CDR1 KGHTA and CDR2 FQNQQP. The CDR3 sequence is 13 residues long. Partial CDR3 DNA: TGCTCCAGCAGTGGGGACTGGGGTGCTGAGCAGTTC. Translated: CSSSGDWGAEQF. The CDR3 reads in full as CSSSGDWGAEQFF.

Details on this clone: The gene names here belong to mouse. From the germline J gene comes the end of the CDR3, since the read stops 1 residue before it. V gene TRBV26 combines with J gene TRBJ2-3; 11 bases fit TRBD2. V was pared by 4 bases and J by 0 bases, with 6 bases of the junction left unmatched. Germline CDR1 and CDR2: KGHPV and FQNQEV (reference sequence). The CDR3 has 17 amino acids. CDR3 DNA (partial): TGTGCCAGCAGTCCCGACTGGGGGGGGACTAGTGCAGAAACGCTGTAT. Translated: CASSPDWGGTSAETLY. The complete CDR3 sequence is CASSPDWGGTSAETLYF.

A remark on this clone: Gene names and germline refer to mouse. The read ends 1 residue before the CDR3 terminus; that terminus is restored from the germline J gene. The chain recombines TRBV3 with TRBJ2-7, with D maybe TRBD1 (6 bases). This CDR3 contains 13 residues. Trimming took off 4 bases at V and 3 bases at J, with 10 bases between the two ends. In germline, CDR1 is SNHLY, CDR2 FYNGKV (reference sequence). The part of the CDR3 DNA that was read is TGTGCCAGCAGCTCAGACAGGCACTATGAACAGTAC. Its protein product is CASSSDRHYEQY. The CDR3 as a whole reads CASSSDRHYEQYF. Combining the CDR3 with reference TRBV3 and TRBJ2-7 gives the whole variable domain GPKVLQIPSHQIIDMGQMVTLNCDPVSNHLYFYWYKQILGQQMEFLVNFYNGKVMEKSKLFKDQFSVERPDGSYFTLKIQPTALEDSAVYFCASSSDRHYEQYFGPGTRLTVL.

Turning to this clone: The junction does not match germline at one end; this may be a read error. All gene names here are mouse names. The read comes to an end 1 residue before the CDR3 does, leaving the germline J gene to fill in the end. V is TRBV26 and J is TRBJ1-1; D remains unclear. Germline CDR1 is KGHPV and CDR2 is FQNQEV (reference sequence). CDR3 length: 11 amino acids. This CDR3 is CASSLNREVFF. The CDR3 DNA, read in part, is TGTGCCAGCAGTCTGAACAGAGAAGTCTTC.

About this clone: Gene and germline names: mouse. The DNA ends 1 residue before the CDR3 does, and the rest of the CDR3 is filled in from the germline J gene. The chain has TRBV13-3 and TRBJ2-5; D remains ambiguous. In germline, CDR1 is NNHDY, CDR2 SYVADS. There are 14 residues in the CDR3. V was clipped by 2 bases and J by 0 bases, with 7 bases between them. Incomplete CDR3 DNA: TGTGCCAGCAGTGACAGAATTAACCAAGACACCCAGTAC. As protein: CASSDRINQDTQY. The full CDR3 protein is CASSDRINQDTQYF.

With respect to this clone: Gene names denote mouse genes. From the germline J gene comes the end of the CDR3, since the read stops 1 residue before it. This chain links TRBV26 with TRBJ1-3; unclear D gene. V was shortened by 1 base and J by 0 bases, with 4 bases between the two germline ends. CDR1 and CDR2 (germline): KGHPV, FQNQEV (reference sequence). The CDR3 spans 14 residues. Here the CDR3 reads CASSLYDSGNTLYF. The covered CDR3 bases are TGTGCCAGCAGTCTGTATGATTCTGGAAATACGCTCTAT.

With respect to this clone: Genes and germline come from the mouse. Read sequence stops 1 residue before the CDR3 end, and the germline J gene provides the missing end. The chain has TRBV2 and TRBJ1-2, with TRBD1 as a possible D gene (5 bases). In germline, CDR1 is LGHNA, CDR2 YSYQKL. This CDR3 is 15 amino acids long. Trimming shortened V by 0 bases and J by 0 bases, and 8 bases separated the two germline ends. CDR3 amino acids: CASSQERGANSDYTF. CDR3 DNA, as far as it was read: TGTGCCAGCAGCCAAGAGAGAGGGGCAAACTCCGACTACACC.

This clone showed up just a few times. The gene names given are mouse names. The read ends 1 residue early relative to the CDR3; the germline J gene fills the gap. This chain links TRBV16 with TRBJ1-3, with 8 bases identical to TRBD1. The V segment lost 7 bases and the J segment 4 bases; nucleotides outside the gene matches: 6. The CDR3 is 14 residues long. Germline CDR1 and CDR2: SGHSA and FRNQAP. The sequenced CDR3 bases are TGTGCAAGCACGGTGACAGGGGTCGGAAATACGCTCTAT. Translating it yields CASTVTGVGNTLY. The full CDR3 is CASTVTGVGNTLYF.

A remark on this clone: Gene names are mouse gene names. Coverage ceases 1 residue before the CDR3 finishes, and the germline J gene fills in the end. This chain joins TRBV3 and TRBJ2-7, with 7 bases identical to TRBD1. The CDR3 is 13 residues long. The J segment lost 4 bases and the V segment lost 0 bases, leaving 0 bases of the junction unmatched. Germline V gene lookup returns CDR1 SNHLY and CDR2 FYNGKV (reference sequence). The CDR3 loop reads CASSLADRYEQYF. The DNA read from the CDR3 is TGTGCCAGCAGCTTAGCGGACAGGTATGAACAGTAC.

There are a few counts of this clone. Gene names and germline refer to mouse. The CDR3 loop is CASSLGAGSYEQYF. CDR3 bases read: TGTGCCAGCAGTCTGGGGGCGGGCTCCTATGAACAGTAC. The chain carries TRBV26 and TRBJ2-7; D possibly uses TRBD1 or TRBD2 (5 bases each). The read stops 1 residue short of the end of the CDR3; the missing end is completed from the germline J gene. Germline values: CDR1 KGHPV, CDR2 FQNQEV (reference sequence). Trimming pared 2 bases from V and 0 bases from J, leaving 8 bases between. The CDR3 covers 14 residues.

Regarding this clone: Mouse germline and gene names are used. The read terminates 1 residue before the CDR3 end, so the remaining end is supplied by the germline J gene. The chain couples TRBV15 to TRBJ1-1; 9 bases fit TRBD1. The J segment lost 3 bases and the V segment lost 6 bases, leaving 5 bases of the junction unmatched. Germline values: CDR1 SGHND, CDR2 FRSKSL. The CDR3 extends over 14 amino acids. The CDR3 here is CASSPDRGYTEVFF. The DNA read from the CDR3 is TGTGCCAGCAGCCCAGACAGGGGGTACACAGAAGTCTTC. Drawing the rest from reference TRBV15 and TRBJ1-1, the complete variable domain is DAGVTQTPRHEVAEKGQTIILKCEPVSGHNDLFWYRQTKIQGLELLSYFRSKSLMEDGGAFKDRFKAEMLNSSFSTLKIQPTEPKDSAVYLCASSPDRGYTEVFFGKGTRLTVV.

This clone came up a few times. Mouse gene names apply. The missing CDR3 end, 1 residue past where the read stops, is filled in from the germline J gene. This chain uses TRBV26 with TRBJ2-7; no clear D. Germline CDR1 and CDR2: KGHPV and FQNQEV (reference sequence). This CDR3 spans 12 amino acids. Trimming left V 3 bases short and J 0 bases short, with 3 bases between. This CDR3 reads CASSLSSYEQYF. Partial CDR3 DNA: TGTGCCAGCAGTCTCAGCTCCTATGAACAGTAC.

Concerning this clone: Germline and genes here are mouse. The CDR3 goes on 1 residue after the read ends, and that part is filled in from the germline J gene. The J gene is TRBJ2-3, the V gene TRBV23; the listed D gene, TRBD1, was not tested against the DNA. The CDR3 has 13 amino acids. Germline V lookup: CDR1 KGHTA, CDR2 FQNQQP. The sequenced CDR3 bases are TGCTCCAGCAGCAACCAGGGGGCAGAAACGCTGTAT. Its translation is CSSSNQGAETLY. The CDR3 as a whole reads CSSSNQGAETLYF.

Regarding this clone: Gene names and germline match the mouse. The read comes to an end 1 residue before the CDR3 does, leaving the germline J gene to fill in the end. The J gene is TRBJ2-7, the V gene TRBV5, with D perhaps given as TRBD1 or TRBD2 (5 bases each). V lost 1 base, J lost 4 bases, and 11 bases lay in between. CDR3 length: 14 residues. Looked up from germline, CDR1 is LGHNA and CDR2 is YNLKQL (reference sequence). The CDR3 DNA, read in part, is TGTGCCAGCAGCCAAGCCCCGGGGCAGTATGAACAGTAC. Translating gives CASSQAPGQYEQY. In full, the CDR3 reads CASSQAPGQYEQYF.

About this clone: Mouse germline and gene names are used. The read gets to within 1 residue of the CDR3 end, and the germline J gene fills in the rest. The genes are TRBV31 and TRBJ1-4; 7 bases are a match to TRBD1. Trimming removed 5 bases from V and 6 bases from J; junction bases left unmatched: 3. Germline V gene data show CDR1 as GKSSPN and CDR2 as SITVG. CDR3 length: 12 amino acids. The part of the CDR3 DNA that was read is TGTGCCTGGGACAGGGTGGACGAAAGATTATTT. Its translation is CAWDRVDERLF. The full CDR3 protein reads CAWDRVDERLFF.

Of note for this clone: Genes here carry mouse names. The CDR3 extends 1 residue past the end of the read, so its final part is completed from the germline J gene. V usage is TRBV29 and J usage is TRBJ1-1; maybe TRBD1 (6 bases). This CDR3 region has 15 residues. Germline V lookup: CDR1 MSHET, CDR2 SYDVDS. Deletions cut 5 bases from V and 1 base from J, with 14 bases between. CDR3 sequence: CASSPTGRGNTEVFF. CDR3 DNA, as far as it was read: TGTGCTAGCAGTCCCACAGGGAGAGGAAACACAGAAGTCTTC.

On this clone: All gene names here are mouse names. Read sequence stops 1 residue before the CDR3 end, and the germline J gene provides the missing end. The chain has TRBV26 and TRBJ1-6, with D maybe TRBD1 (5 bases). TRBJ1-6 is identified as an open reading frame with a role that is uncertain. Trimming shortened V by 4 bases and J by 9 bases, and 10 bases separated the two germline ends. In germline, CDR1 is KGHPV, CDR2 FQNQEV (reference sequence). The CDR3 consists of 13 residues. CDR3 loop: CASSQGDGSPLYF. The CDR3 DNA, read in part, is TGTGCCAGCAGTCAAGGGGACGGTTCGCCCCTCTAC.

Concerning this clone itself: Genes here carry mouse names. The CDR3 spells CASSISGSEQYF. CDR3 bases read: TGTGCCAGCAGTATAAGTGGGAGTGAACAGTAC. The chain has TRBV19 and TRBJ2-7, with no clear D. Read data end 1 residue before the CDR3 end; the end is taken from the germline J gene. The V gene lost 1 base and the J gene lost 6 bases, with 8 bases spanning the gap. Germline CDR1 reads FNHDT; CDR2 reads SITEND (reference sequence). The CDR3 consists of 12 residues.

Comment on this clone: Mouse germline and gene names are used. The read ends 1 residue before the CDR3 terminus; that terminus is restored from the germline J gene. V is TRBV26 and J is TRBJ2-2; possible D gene TRBD1, 5 bases. The CDR3 contains 14 residues. The V and J ends lost 6 bases and 4 bases respectively, with 12 bases between them. In germline, CDR1 is KGHPV, CDR2 FQNQEV (reference sequence). The covered CDR3 bases are TGTGCCAGCAGCCTCAGGGAGGGCACCGGGCAGCTCTAC. Translated: CASSLREGTGQLY. The CDR3 reads in full as CASSLREGTGQLYF.

Regarding this clone: Gene names denote mouse genes. With the read ending 1 residue before the CDR3 end, the germline J gene is used to fill in that end. The chain couples TRBV26 to TRBJ2-1; D is unresolved. CDR1 and CDR2 (germline): KGHPV, FQNQEV (reference sequence). CDR3 length: 13 residues. V shed 3 bases and J shed 2 bases, with 5 bases lying between them. CDR3 amino acids: CASSLPDYAEQFF. Partial CDR3 DNA: TGTGCCAGCAGTCTTCCGGACTATGCTGAGCAGTTC.

Only one count was recorded for this clone. Here the gene names and germline are mouse. The read falls 1 residue short of the CDR3 end, and the missing part is taken from the germline J gene. The V and J genes are TRBV3 and TRBJ2-2, with TRBD1 identical over 8 bases. Trimming removed 5 bases from V and 0 bases from J; junction bases left unmatched: 2. CDR1 is SNHLY, CDR2 FYNGKV, per germline (reference sequence). The CDR3 extends over 15 amino acids. The CDR3 bases that were read are TGTGCCAGCAGCCCGGGACAGGCAAACACCGGGCAGCTCTAC. Amino acid sequence: CASSPGQANTGQLY. The full-length CDR3 reads as CASSPGQANTGQLYF.

The sample holds a few counts of this clone. Here the gene names and germline are mouse. Sequencing ends 1 residue short of the CDR3 end; the germline J gene provides the rest. The chain is built from TRBV20 and TRBJ2-4; no clear D. The CDR3 length is 12 residues. Germline CDR1 is GFQATS and CDR2 is STVNSAI. Between the trimmed V and J ends, which lost 2 bases and 3 bases, there was a span of 6 bases. The CDR3 reads CGARKGQNTLYF. The sequenced part of the CDR3 DNA is TGTGGTGCTAGGAAGGGACAAAACACCTTGTAC.